This T cell receptor (beta chain) was profiled in a study of early T cells in non-severe SARS-CoV-2 infection. Study overall: The input, bulk RNA from unsorted whole blood, was sequenced, and chains were unpaired. The study, taken as a whole, reports: VDJdb-based matching was biased toward anti-spike CD8 responses and missed private and CD4 specificities.

At least ten counts were recorded for this clonotype. Antigen specificity is unknown. The TCR library protocol attached unique molecular identifiers to the individual cDNA molecules. TCRdb itself ran the 5' RACE reads through MiXCR, one entry per CDR3 protein. The sample has about 60,000 distinct CDR3 sequences, approximately 8.3% seen once. V was cut by 5 bases and J by 5 bases, with 21 bases left in between. Germline values: CDR1 SGHVS, CDR2 FQNEAQ. The CDR3 consists of 17 residues. Sample: whole blood. This TCR was recovered from an adult who was a healthcare worker with PCR-confirmed SARS-CoV-2 infection or an uninfected control (not recorded which). This chain links TRBV7-8 with TRBJ2-2; the D is unclear. The CDR3 nucleotides are TGTGCCAGCAGCGCCTCCTTCCGGGCCCGGAGAACCGGGGAGCTGTTTTTT. Its translation is CASSASFRARRTGELFF.